Shown below are 30 T cell receptor beta chains from a single sample sequenced in a study of T-cell memory formation after mild COVID-19. TCRdb passed the 5' RACE reads through MiXCR, listing each CDR3 protein once. The table records around 340,000 distinct CDR3 sequences, 10% to 15% of them present only once. Sequenced material: PBMCs or a T cell subset sorted from them (not recorded which). The receptors were sampled from a man younger than 30 who had mild COVID-19 (a few samples of this study predate the infection). Cell type and time point are not known.

CDR3: CASSLPGQENSPLHF. The DNA of the CDR3 is TGTGCCAGCAGTCTACCGGGACAGGAAAATTCACCCCTCCACTTT. The chain joins TRBV12-3 or TRBV12-4 to TRBJ1-6, with 8 bases lining up with TRBD1. This CDR3 is built from 15 residues. V trimming: 5 bases; J trimming: 7 bases; junction bases outside the gene matches: 7.

The chain carries TRBV5-6 and TRBJ2-7, with TRBD1 as a possible D gene (5 bases). CDR3 length: 14 amino acids. V was cut by 2 bases and J by 1 base, with 10 bases left in between. Germline CDR1 is SGHDT and CDR2 is YYEEEE. For the CDR3, the DNA is TGTGCCAGCAGCTTCGGACATTTTTCCTACGAGCAGTACGTC. It specifies CASSFGHFSYEQYV.

Comment on this clonotype: Given a much more abundant clone one base away, this may be a read error. The rearrangement uses TRBV20-1 and TRBJ2-3; no clear D gene. The CDR3 sequence is 11 residues long. Germline CDR1 and CDR2: DFQATT and SNEGSKA (reference sequence). Trimming stripped 3 bases from V and 2 bases from J, with 3 bases between. For the CDR3, the DNA is TGCAGTGCTAGCGTCACAGATACGCAGTATTTT. It specifies CSASVTDTQYF.

This clonotype was seen more than once but under ten times. The gene calls are TRBV6-2 or TRBV6-3 and TRBJ2-5; the D gene is possibly TRBD2 (6 bases). Trimming removed 6 bases at V and 5 bases at J, with 13 bases between. The CDR3 is 13 amino acids. The germline V gene has CDR1 MNHEY and CDR2 SVGEGT. The CDR3 nucleotides read TGTGCCAGCAGAAGACTAGTGCGGGAGACCCAGTACTTC. It encodes CASRRLVRETQYF.

V usage is TRBV7-9 and J usage is TRBJ1-3; perhaps TRBD1 as D (5 bases). This CDR3 contains 17 residues. Trimming left V 0 bases short and J 2 bases short, with 14 bases between. CDR1 and CDR2 from the germline V gene are SEHNR and FQNEAQ (reference sequence). CDR3 sequence: CASSLAGVVAAGNTIYF. CDR3 in DNA: TGTGCCAGCAGCTTAGCGGGGGTCGTGGCAGCTGGAAACACCATATATTTT.

This chain links TRBV11-3 with TRBJ2-7, with D unclear. Looked up from germline, CDR1 is SGHNT and CDR2 is YENEEA. This CDR3 is 14 amino acids long. V shed 0 bases and J shed 6 bases, with 12 bases lying between them. The CDR3 here is CASSLDQGRLEQYF. CDR3 coding DNA: TGTGCCAGCAGCTTAGATCAAGGAAGGCTCGAGCAGTACTTC.

This clonotype occurred many times. This rearrangement joins TRBV6-6 to TRBJ2-3; no firm D call. Germline lookup yields CDR1 MNHNY and CDR2 SVGAGI (reference sequence). V was clipped by 5 bases and J by 1 base, with 7 bases between them. The CDR3 loop spans 13 amino acids. CDR3 sequence (DNA): TGTGCCAGCAGTCAACTCGGCACAGATACGCAGTATTTT. Translated: CASSQLGTDTQYF.

The genes are TRBV7-9 and TRBJ2-7; no reliable D call. The CDR3 totals 13 residues. The germline CDR1 and CDR2 sequences are SEHNR and FQNEAQ (reference sequence). Trimming removed 5 bases at V and 7 bases at J, with 15 bases between. The CDR3 reads CASSTDNADEQYF. The CDR3 DNA follows: TGTGCCAGCAGCACCGACAACGCCGATGAGCAGTACTTC.

The chain joins TRBV6-1 to TRBJ1-5; no reliable D call. V lost 2 bases and J lost 3, with 14 bases in between. Germline CDR1 is MNHNS and CDR2 is SASEGT. This CDR3 has 16 amino acids. The CDR3 DNA reads TGTGCCAGCAGTGAATACGACCGGCGACTCAATCAGCCCCAGCATTTT. Protein sequence: CASSEYDRRLNQPQHF.

CDR3 loop: CASSRDPAEQFF. The DNA for the CDR3 is TGCGCCAGCAGCAGGGACCCGGCTGAGCAGTTCTTC. This rearrangement joins TRBV5-1 to TRBJ2-1; D is tentatively TRBD1 or TRBD2 (5 bases each). Germline values: CDR1 SGHRS, CDR2 YFSETQ. The CDR3 is 12 residues long. V lost 4 bases, J lost 9 bases, and 11 bases lay in between. Looking up the rest from reference TRBV5-1 and TRBJ2-1 gives the full variable domain: KAGVTQTPRYLIKTRGQQVTLSCSPISGHRSVSWYQQTPGQGLQFLFEYFSETQRNKGNFPGRFSGRQFSNSRSEMNVSTLELGDSALYLCASSRDPAEQFFGPGTRLTVL.

Only a few counts were recorded for this clonotype. This chain uses TRBV5-1 with TRBJ2-1; the D is unclear. V was clipped by 7 bases and J by 0 bases, with 14 bases between them. This CDR3 has 15 amino acids. The germline V gene encodes CDR1 SGHRS and CDR2 YFSETQ. The CDR3 bases are TGCGCCAGCGTTGGTGGAGCGAGCTCCTACAATGAGCAGTTCTTC. Translated, it gives CASVGGASSYNEQFF.

The rearrangement uses TRBV5-4 and TRBJ1-5; maybe TRBD1 (5 bases). The CDR3 loop spans 15 amino acids. Trimming pared 3 bases from V and 3 bases from J, leaving 13 bases between. CDR1 is SGHNT and CDR2 is YYREEE in the germline V gene (reference sequence). This CDR3 reads CASSSTGLPNQPQHF. DNA of the CDR3: TGTGCCAGCAGCTCAACAGGTCTCCCCAATCAGCCCCAGCATTTT.

The CDR3 DNA reads as TGTGCCAGCAGTTACCGCCCAGGGGAGCGGGGGCCCCTCCTCTACGAGCAGTACGTC. Translation gives CASSYRPGERGPLLYEQYV. The gene calls are TRBV6-2 or TRBV6-3 and TRBJ2-7, with 8 bases lining up with TRBD2. Germline V gene data show CDR1 as MNHEY and CDR2 as SVGEGT. The ends lost 2 bases at V and 3 bases at J; junction bases unmatched: 18. The CDR3 has 19 residues.

The J gene is TRBJ1-1, the V gene TRBV5-1; D gene unclear. This CDR3 region has 14 residues. The germline CDR1 and CDR2 sequences are SGHRS and YFSETQ. V shed 0 bases and J shed 1 base, with 7 bases lying between them. CDR3 amino acids: CASSLGLANTEAFF. In DNA form, the CDR3 reads TGCGCCAGCAGCTTGGGACTGGCGAACACTGAAGCTTTCTTT.

At least ten counts were recorded for this clonotype. This chain links TRBV7-9 with TRBJ2-2; weak D call: TRBD1 (6 bases). V shed 5 bases and J shed 4 bases, with 11 bases lying between them. Germline V gene lookup returns CDR1 SEHNR and CDR2 FQNEAQ (reference sequence). The CDR3 covers 14 residues. The CDR3 region is CASSLQGPTGELFF. The CDR3 DNA reads TGTGCCAGCAGCCTTCAGGGGCCCACCGGGGAGCTGTTTTTT.

This clonotype was counted ten times or more. The V gene is TRBV4-3, the J gene TRBJ2-3; D unresolved. This CDR3 is built from 14 residues. Trimming pared 0 bases from V and 6 bases from J, leaving 10 bases between. The germline V gene encodes CDR1 LGHNA and CDR2 YSLEER. The CDR3 here is CASSQDGSGDTQYF. DNA of the CDR3: TGCGCCAGCAGCCAAGATGGATCAGGCGATACGCAGTATTTT.

This clonotype occurred a few times. The rearrangement joins TRBV3-1 to TRBJ1-6; 8 nucleotides line up with TRBD1. The CDR3 contains 17 residues. V lost 4 bases, J lost 2 bases, and 7 bases stayed unmatched. CDR1 and CDR2 from the germline V gene are LGHDT and YNNKEL (reference sequence). CDR3 amino acids: CASSPTGEGAYNSPLHF. The CDR3 DNA sequence: TGTGCCAGCAGCCCGACAGGGGAGGGGGCCTATAATTCACCCCTCCACTTT.

CDR3 in amino acids: CASSDTSGGNTGELFF. Written as DNA, the CDR3 is TGTGCCAGCAGCGACACTAGCGGGGGGAACACCGGGGAGCTGTTTTTT. The chain couples TRBV9 to TRBJ2-2, with 11 bases lining up with TRBD2. This CDR3 contains 16 residues. Unmatched junction bases numbered 2, after V lost 3 bases and J lost 1 base. Germline lookup yields CDR1 SGDLS and CDR2 YYNGEE.

The gene calls are TRBV28 and TRBJ1-2; D remains ambiguous. Trimming cost V 10 bases and J 8 bases, with 26 bases left between them. Germline lookup yields CDR1 MDHEN and CDR2 SYDVKM. The CDR3 is 15 amino acids. CDR3 residues: CAIEGRENGLGGYTF. In DNA form, the CDR3 reads TGTGCCATCGAAGGCCGGGAGAATGGATTAGGAGGCTACACCTTC.

This clonotype was counted ten times or more. For the CDR3, the DNA is TGCGCCAGCAGCCAAGTACCCCAGGGGGTGCGCAATCAGCCCCAGCATTTT. It encodes CASSQVPQGVRNQPQHF. The chain couples TRBV4-1 to TRBJ1-5, with 7 bases identical to TRBD1. CDR3 length: 17 amino acids. Germline values: CDR1 MGHRA, CDR2 YSYEKL. Germline trimming cut 1 base from V and 2 bases from J; bases unmatched to any gene: 8.

The chain uses TRBV7-6 and TRBJ1-1, with D unresolved. The CDR3 extends over 14 amino acids. V lost 1 base and J 4 bases, leaving 10 bases between the germline ends. From germline, CDR1 is SGHVS and CDR2 FNYEAQ. Here the CDR3 reads CASSLGQRSTEAFF. CDR3 bases: TGTGCCAGCAGCTTAGGCCAACGGAGCACTGAAGCTTTCTTT.

This clonotype appeared a few times. The CDR3 loop reads CASRTLAGALDTQYF. CDR3 nucleotide sequence: TGTGCCAGCAGAACCCTAGCGGGGGCGTTAGATACGCAGTATTTT. The V call is TRBV6-5, the J call TRBJ2-3; 10 bases agree with TRBD2. The CDR3 consists of 15 residues. CDR1 is MNHEY and CDR2 is SVGAGI in the germline V gene. Germline trimming cut 6 bases from V and 5 bases from J; bases unmatched to any gene: 8.

This clonotype was observed a handful of times. The chain is built from TRBV21-1 and TRBJ2-7; the DNA was not used to check the table's D call, TRBD2. TRBV21-1 is designated a pseudogene. CDR3 length: 17 residues. In DNA form, the CDR3 reads TGTGCCAGCAGCTCCCGGGGGGGGCGGGGGGACCCTTACGAGCAGTACGTC. Translated: CASSSRGGRGDPYEQYV.

This clonotype was counted a few times. V is TRBV7-9 and J is TRBJ2-3; 8 bases are shared with TRBD2. Germline loops: CDR1 SEHNR, CDR2 FQNEAQ (reference sequence). Trimming at V came to 4 bases and at J to 6 bases, leaving 6 bases not matched to a gene. The CDR3 has 14 residues. CDR3 nucleotide sequence: TGTGCCAGCAGCTCACCGGGACTAGGCGATACGCAGTATTTT. This codes for CASSSPGLGDTQYF.

This clonotype has just a few counts. This sequence joins TRBV6-1 and TRBJ2-7; 10 positions agree with TRBD1. This CDR3 is 14 amino acids long. V lost 2 bases to trimming and J lost 8 bases; unmatched junction nucleotides: 6. Germline values: CDR1 MNHNS, CDR2 SASEGT. This chain's CDR3 is CASSETRQGAQQYF. DNA for the CDR3: TGTGCCAGCAGTGAAACCCGACAGGGGGCACAGCAGTACTTC.

The chain uses TRBV29-1 and TRBJ2-2; the D call may be TRBD1 or TRBD2 (5 bases each). The CDR3 is made up of 14 amino acids. Germline V lookup: CDR1 SQVTM, CDR2 ANQGSEA. Trimming left V 3 bases short and J 6 bases short, with 14 bases between. The CDR3 region has the DNA TGCAGCGTTGATAACGTGGGACGGCCCGGGGAGCTGTTTTTT. Translating gives CSVDNVGRPGELFF.

The table lists this clonotype with many counts. The CDR3 bases are TGCAGCGTTGATGGGTTTTTACTAAAGGGCTCCTACAATGAGCAGTTCTTC. It translates to CSVDGFLLKGSYNEQFF. The chain uses TRBV29-1 and TRBJ2-1, with D unclear. The CDR3 is 17 residues long. The V gene's germline CDR1 is SQVTM and CDR2 ANQGSEA. Trimming pared 3 bases from V and 0 bases from J, leaving 18 bases between.

This chain uses TRBV7-9 with TRBJ2-5; a possible D gene is TRBD2 (6 bases). V shed 5 bases and J shed 1 base, with 17 bases lying between them. The length of the CDR3 is 16 residues. Germline V gene sequence: CDR1 SEHNR, CDR2 FQNEAQ (reference sequence). The CDR3 region has the DNA TGTGCCAGCAGCCCGGGGGAAATCATACCCCAAGAGACCCAGTACTTC. Translating it yields CASSPGEIIPQETQYF. Using reference TRBV7-9 and TRBJ2-5 for the parts outside the CDR3, the full variable domain is DTGVSQNPRHKITKRGQNVTFRCDPISEHNRLYWYRQTLGQGPEFLTYFQNEAQLEKSRLLSDRFSAERPKGSFSTLEIQRTEQGDSAMYLCASSPGEIIPQETQYFGPGTRLLVL.

The chain is built from TRBV28 and TRBJ2-5; 7 bases align to TRBD1. The V gene end was trimmed by 9 bases and the J gene end by 3 bases; junction bases not matched to a gene: 13. The CDR3 runs to 15 residues. Germline V CDR1 and CDR2: MDHEN, SYDVKM. CDR3 in amino acids: CASGGRGLGKETQYF. Written as DNA, the CDR3 is TGTGCCAGTGGGGGCAGGGGGTTGGGGAAAGAGACCCAGTACTTC. The complete variable domain, with remaining parts taken from reference TRBV28 and TRBJ2-5, reads DVKVTQSSRYLVKRTGEKVFLECVQDMDHENMFWYRQDPGLGLRLIYFSYDVKMKEKGDIPEGYSVSREKKERFSLILESASTNQTSMYLCASGGRGLGKETQYFGPGTRLLVL.

This clonotype was counted ten times or more. The rearrangement links TRBV5-6 to TRBJ2-3, with no clear D. Germline lookup yields CDR1 SGHDT and CDR2 YYEEEE. Trimming left V 0 bases short and J 5 bases short, with 4 bases between. This CDR3 spans 12 amino acids. Here the CDR3 reads CASSLGIDTQYF. The CDR3 nucleotides are TGTGCCAGCAGCTTGGGGATAGATACGCAGTATTTT.